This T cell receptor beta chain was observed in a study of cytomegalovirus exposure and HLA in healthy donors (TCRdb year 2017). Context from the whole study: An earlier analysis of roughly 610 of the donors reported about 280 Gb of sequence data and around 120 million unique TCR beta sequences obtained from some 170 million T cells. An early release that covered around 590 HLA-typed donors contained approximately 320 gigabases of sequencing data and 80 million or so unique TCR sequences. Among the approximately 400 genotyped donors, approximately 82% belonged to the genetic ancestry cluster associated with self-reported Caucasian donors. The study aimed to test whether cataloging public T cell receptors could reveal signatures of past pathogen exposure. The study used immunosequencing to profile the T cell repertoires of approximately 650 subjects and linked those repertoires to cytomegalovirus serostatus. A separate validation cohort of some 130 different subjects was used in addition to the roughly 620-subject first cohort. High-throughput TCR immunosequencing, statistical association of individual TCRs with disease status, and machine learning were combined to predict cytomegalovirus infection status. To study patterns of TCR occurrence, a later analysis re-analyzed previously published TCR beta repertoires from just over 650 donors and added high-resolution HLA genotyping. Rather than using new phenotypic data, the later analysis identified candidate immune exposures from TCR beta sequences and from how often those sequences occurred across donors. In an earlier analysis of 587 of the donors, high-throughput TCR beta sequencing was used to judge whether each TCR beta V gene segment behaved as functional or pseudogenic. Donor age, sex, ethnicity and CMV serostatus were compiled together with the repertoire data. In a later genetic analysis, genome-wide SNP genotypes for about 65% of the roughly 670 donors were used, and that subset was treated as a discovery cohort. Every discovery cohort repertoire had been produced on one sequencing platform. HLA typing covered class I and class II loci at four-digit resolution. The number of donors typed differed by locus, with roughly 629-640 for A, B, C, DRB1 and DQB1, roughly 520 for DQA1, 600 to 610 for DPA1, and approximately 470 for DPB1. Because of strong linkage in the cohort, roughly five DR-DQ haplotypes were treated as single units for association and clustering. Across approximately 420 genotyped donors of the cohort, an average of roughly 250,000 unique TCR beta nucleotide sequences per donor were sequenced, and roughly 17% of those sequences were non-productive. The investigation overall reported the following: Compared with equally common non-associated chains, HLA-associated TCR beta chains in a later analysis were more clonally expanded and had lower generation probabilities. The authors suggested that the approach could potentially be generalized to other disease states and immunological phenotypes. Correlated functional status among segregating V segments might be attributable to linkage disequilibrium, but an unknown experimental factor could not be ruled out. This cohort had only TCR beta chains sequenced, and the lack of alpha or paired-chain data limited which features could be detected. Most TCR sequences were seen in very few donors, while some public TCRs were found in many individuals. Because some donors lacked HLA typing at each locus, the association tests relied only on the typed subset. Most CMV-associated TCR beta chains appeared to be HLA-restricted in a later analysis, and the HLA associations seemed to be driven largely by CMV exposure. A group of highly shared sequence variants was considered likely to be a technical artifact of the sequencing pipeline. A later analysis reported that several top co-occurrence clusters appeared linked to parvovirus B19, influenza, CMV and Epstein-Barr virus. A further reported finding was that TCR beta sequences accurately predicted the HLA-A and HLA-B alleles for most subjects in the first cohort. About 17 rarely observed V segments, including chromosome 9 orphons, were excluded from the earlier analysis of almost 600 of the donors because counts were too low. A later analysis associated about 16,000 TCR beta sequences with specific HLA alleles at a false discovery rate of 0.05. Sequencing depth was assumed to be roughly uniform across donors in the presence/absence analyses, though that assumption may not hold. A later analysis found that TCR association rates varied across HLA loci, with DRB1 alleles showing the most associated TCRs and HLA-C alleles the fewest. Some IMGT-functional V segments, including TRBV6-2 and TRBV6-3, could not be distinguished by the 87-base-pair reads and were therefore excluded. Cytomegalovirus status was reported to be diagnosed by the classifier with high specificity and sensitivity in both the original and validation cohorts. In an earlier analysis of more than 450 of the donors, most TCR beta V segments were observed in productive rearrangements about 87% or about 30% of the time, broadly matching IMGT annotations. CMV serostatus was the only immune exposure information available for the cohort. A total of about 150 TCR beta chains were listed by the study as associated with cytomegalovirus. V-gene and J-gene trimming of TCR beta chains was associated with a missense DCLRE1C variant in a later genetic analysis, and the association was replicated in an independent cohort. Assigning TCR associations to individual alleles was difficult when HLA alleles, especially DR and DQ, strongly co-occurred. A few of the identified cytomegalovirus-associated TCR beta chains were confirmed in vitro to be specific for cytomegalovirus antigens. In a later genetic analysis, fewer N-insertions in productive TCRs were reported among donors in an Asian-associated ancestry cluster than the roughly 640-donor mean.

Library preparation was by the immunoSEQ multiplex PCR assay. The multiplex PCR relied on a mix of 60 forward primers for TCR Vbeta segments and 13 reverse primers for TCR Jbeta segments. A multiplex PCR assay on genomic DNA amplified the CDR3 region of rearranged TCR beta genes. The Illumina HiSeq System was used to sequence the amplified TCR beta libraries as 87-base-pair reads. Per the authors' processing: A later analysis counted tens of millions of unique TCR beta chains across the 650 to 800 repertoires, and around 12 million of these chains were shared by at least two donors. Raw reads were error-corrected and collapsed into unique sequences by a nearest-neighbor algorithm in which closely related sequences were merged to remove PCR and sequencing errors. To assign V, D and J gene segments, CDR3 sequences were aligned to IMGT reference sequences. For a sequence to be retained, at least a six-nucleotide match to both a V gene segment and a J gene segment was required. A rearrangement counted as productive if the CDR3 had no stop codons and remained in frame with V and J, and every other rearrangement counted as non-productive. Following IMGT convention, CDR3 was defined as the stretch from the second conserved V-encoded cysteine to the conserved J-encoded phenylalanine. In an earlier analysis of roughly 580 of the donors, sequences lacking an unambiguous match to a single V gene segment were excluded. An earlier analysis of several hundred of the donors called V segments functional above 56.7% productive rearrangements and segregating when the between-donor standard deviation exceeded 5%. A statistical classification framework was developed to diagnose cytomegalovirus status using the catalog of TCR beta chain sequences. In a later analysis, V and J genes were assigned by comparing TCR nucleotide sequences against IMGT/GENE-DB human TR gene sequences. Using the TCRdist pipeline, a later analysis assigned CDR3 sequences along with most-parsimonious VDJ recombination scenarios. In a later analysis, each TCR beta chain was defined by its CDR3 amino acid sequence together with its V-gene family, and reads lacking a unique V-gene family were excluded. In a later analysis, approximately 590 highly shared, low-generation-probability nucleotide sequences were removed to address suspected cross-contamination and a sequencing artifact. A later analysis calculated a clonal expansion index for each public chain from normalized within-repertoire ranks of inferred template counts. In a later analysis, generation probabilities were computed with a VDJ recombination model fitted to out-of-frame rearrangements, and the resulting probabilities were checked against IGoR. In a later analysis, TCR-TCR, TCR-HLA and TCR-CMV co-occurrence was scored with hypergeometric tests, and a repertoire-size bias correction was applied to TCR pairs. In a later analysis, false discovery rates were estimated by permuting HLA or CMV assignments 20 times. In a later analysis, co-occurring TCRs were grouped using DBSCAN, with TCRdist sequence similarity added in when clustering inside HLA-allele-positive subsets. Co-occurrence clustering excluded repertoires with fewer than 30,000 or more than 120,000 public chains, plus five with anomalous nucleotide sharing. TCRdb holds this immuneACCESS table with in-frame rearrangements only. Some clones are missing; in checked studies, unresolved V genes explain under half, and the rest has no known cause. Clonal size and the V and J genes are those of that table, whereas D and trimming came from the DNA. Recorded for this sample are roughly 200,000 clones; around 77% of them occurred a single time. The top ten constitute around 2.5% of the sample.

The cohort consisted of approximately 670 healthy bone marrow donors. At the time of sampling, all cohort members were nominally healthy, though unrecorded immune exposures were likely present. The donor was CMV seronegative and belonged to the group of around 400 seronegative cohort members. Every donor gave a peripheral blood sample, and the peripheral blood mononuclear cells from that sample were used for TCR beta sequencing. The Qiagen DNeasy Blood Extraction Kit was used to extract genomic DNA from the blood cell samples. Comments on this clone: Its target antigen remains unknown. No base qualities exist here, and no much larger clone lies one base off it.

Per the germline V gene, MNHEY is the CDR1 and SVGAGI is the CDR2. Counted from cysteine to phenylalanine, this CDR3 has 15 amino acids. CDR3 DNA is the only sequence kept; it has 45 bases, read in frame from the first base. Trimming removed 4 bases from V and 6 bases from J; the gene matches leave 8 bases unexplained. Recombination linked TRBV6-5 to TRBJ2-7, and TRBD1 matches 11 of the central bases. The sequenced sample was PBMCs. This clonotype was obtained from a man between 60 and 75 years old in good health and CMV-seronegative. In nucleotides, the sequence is TGTGCCAGCAGTTCCCTGGGGACAGGGGGTTGCGAGCAGTACTTC. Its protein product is CASSSLGTGGCEQYF.